Presented here are 22 T cell receptor beta chains from one specimen sequenced in a study of T-cell reconstitution after alpha-beta-depleted transplantation in children. TCRbeta library preparation incorporated unique molecular identifiers. TCRdb analysed the PCR reads with MiXCR anew, one entry per CDR3 protein. Of about 110,000 distinct CDR3 sequences in the sample, 5.5% to 6.5% are singletons; the top ten hold approximately 25%. The source material was PBMCs, mostly from graft donor cells, sampled 360 days after TCRalphabeta/CD19-depleted stem cell transplant. All receptors come from a male patient between 2 and 10 years old who had a stem cell transplant for acute lymphoblastic leukemia, so the T cells may come from the graft donor.

This clonotype was observed many times. The rearrangement joins TRBV7-9 to TRBJ2-3; D is possibly TRBD2 (6 bases). Germline V gene sequence: CDR1 SEHNR, CDR2 FQNEAQ (reference sequence). The CDR3 consists of 14 residues. Between the trimmed V and J ends, which lost 6 bases and 0 bases, there was a span of 10 bases. The CDR3 DNA follows: TGTGCCAGCAGGCAAGGGACTAGCACAGATACGCAGTATTTT. Translating gives CASRQGTSTDTQYF.

This clonotype was counted many times. The chain couples TRBV28 to TRBJ2-2, with TRBD2 identical over 13 bases. Trimming at V came to 5 bases and at J to 4 bases, leaving 4 bases not matched to a gene. CDR1 is MDHEN and CDR2 is SYDVKM in the germline V gene. There are 16 residues in the CDR3. The CDR3 loop is CASSLTSGGTTGELFF. As DNA, the CDR3 is TGTGCCAGCAGTCTGACTAGCGGGGGGACCACCGGGGAGCTGTTTTTT. Full variable domain (missing parts from reference TRBV28 and TRBJ2-2): DVKVTQSSRYLVKRTGEKVFLECVQDMDHENMFWYRQDPGLGLRLIYFSYDVKMKEKGDIPEGYSVSREKKERFSLILESASTNQTSMYLCASSLTSGGTTGELFFGEGSRLTVL.

This clonotype occurred many times. This sequence joins TRBV9 and TRBJ2-1; D uncertain. Looked up from germline, CDR1 is SGDLS and CDR2 is YYNGEE. Trimming removed 0 bases at V and 2 bases at J, with 9 bases between. The CDR3 is made up of 15 amino acids. The CDR3: CASSVDPSTYNEQFF. In nucleotides, the CDR3 is TGTGCCAGCAGCGTAGACCCCTCCACCTACAATGAGCAGTTCTTC.

For this clonotype: A much more abundant neighbour one base away suggests this may be a read error. This chain links TRBV20-1 with TRBJ1-2, with D uncertain. From germline, CDR1 is DFQATT and CDR2 SNEGSKA (reference sequence). The CDR3 is 13 residues long. Trimming removed 3 bases from V and 5 bases from J, with 13 bases in between. For the CDR3, the DNA is TGCAGTGCTAGGGGGTACCTCGGATATGGCTACACCTTC. Its translation: CSARGYLGYGYTF.

This clonotype has ten or more counts. V is TRBV24-1 and J is TRBJ1-2; D gene ambiguous. V lost 4 bases, J lost 4 bases, and 12 bases lay in between. The CDR3 totals 14 residues. In germline, CDR1 is KGHDR, CDR2 SFDVKD. The CDR3 region is CATSDSDTPYGYTF. CDR3 nucleotide sequence: TGTGCCACCAGTGACTCTGACACCCCCTATGGCTACACCTTC.

This clonotype was observed many times. The chain carries TRBV5-1 and TRBJ2-7; TRBD2 might be the D (6 bases). The V end lost 3 bases, the J end lost 4 bases, and 17 bases lay between the germline ends. The CDR3 contains 15 residues. The germline CDR1 and CDR2 sequences are SGHRS and YFSETQ. The CDR3 DNA reads as TGCGCCAGCAGCTGGGACTTCCGCTTGGGGTACGAGCAGTACTTC. This codes for CASSWDFRLGYEQYF.

The chain recombines TRBV27 with TRBJ2-7, with TRBD1 matching over 9 bases. The germline V gene encodes CDR1 MNHEY and CDR2 SMNVEV (reference sequence). The CDR3 covers 15 residues. The trim removed 5 bases at V and 6 bases at J, leaving 11 bases unmatched. The CDR3 DNA sequence: TGTGCCAGCAGTCCTACAGGGGGCCCCCGGCTCGAGCAGTACTTC. It specifies CASSPTGGPRLEQYF.

This clonotype showed up just a few times. A read error may be the cause here, since a much bigger clone is one base away. The V call is TRBV9, the J call TRBJ2-6, with unresolved D. V shed 6 bases and J shed 1 base, with 2 bases lying between them. Germline CDR1 SGDLS, CDR2 YYNGEE. The CDR3 contains 12 residues. CDR3 coding DNA: TGTGCCAGCAAATCTGGGGCCAACGTCCTGACTTTC. Translating gives CASKSGANVLTF.

This clonotype has a handful of counts. The chain links TRBV5-1 to TRBJ2-6, with a weak D call TRBD1 (6 bases). The germline V and J ends were trimmed by 1 base and 2 bases, with 10 bases remaining between them. CDR3 length: 16 amino acids. From germline, CDR1 is SGHRS and CDR2 YFSETQ. The CDR3 is CASSLKQGAGANVLTF. The CDR3 coding sequence is TGCGCCAGCAGCTTGAAACAGGGTGCTGGGGCCAACGTCCTGACTTTC.

To note about this clonotype: A read error is possible here, since a much larger clone lies one base away. The rearrangement links TRBV6-5 to TRBJ2-5; unclear D gene. CDR3 length: 14 amino acids. The V gene's germline CDR1 is MNHEY and CDR2 SVGAGI. V was clipped by 1 base and J by 2 bases, with 8 bases between them. The CDR3 reads CASSYFTVQETQYF. CDR3 sequence (DNA): TGTGCCAGCAGTTACTTCACCGTTCAAGAGACCCAGTACTTC.

This clonotype was observed at least ten times. V is TRBV20-1 and J is TRBJ2-1, with D unclear. CDR1 and CDR2 (germline): DFQATT, SNEGSKA (reference sequence). The CDR3 runs to 16 residues. The V end was cut by 3 bases, the J end by 4 bases, with 19 bases between. CDR3 sequence (DNA): TGCAGTGCTAGCAGGAGTCCTCGCCCTTTTTACAATGAGCAGTTCTTC. Translation: CSASRSPRPFYNEQFF.

In this sample, this clonotype turned up many times. The rearrangement links TRBV29-1 to TRBJ2-4; possible D gene TRBD1, 6 bases. The V end lost 6 bases, the J end lost 5 bases, and 8 bases lay between the germline ends. The CDR3 totals 11 residues. Germline values: CDR1 SQVTM, CDR2 ANQGSEA. CDR3 DNA sequence: TGCAGCGTGGGACATGAAAACATTCAGTACTTC. This sequence encodes CSVGHENIQYF.

This clonotype was found a few times. This chain uses TRBV30 with TRBJ2-7, with D possibly TRBD1 on 7 matching bases. V was cut by 3 bases and J by 2 bases, with 17 bases left in between. This CDR3 spans 15 amino acids. In germline, CDR1 is GTSNPN, CDR2 SVGIG (reference sequence). The CDR3 coding sequence is TGTGCCTGGAGAAGGGGAGCAGGGGGGACCTACGAGCAGTACTTC. This gives the protein CAWRRGAGGTYEQYF.

This clonotype showed up many times. This chain uses TRBV24-1 with TRBJ2-3; 13 bases agree with TRBD2. The CDR3 is made up of 18 amino acids. Germline assignment: CDR1 KGHDR and CDR2 SFDVKD. The V gene end was trimmed by 4 bases and the J gene end by 2 bases; junction bases not matched to a gene: 8. The CDR3 is CATSDRPTSGRATDTQYF. CDR3 bases: TGTGCCACCAGTGACCGTCCCACTAGCGGGAGGGCCACAGATACGCAGTATTTT.

This clonotype was counted only a few times. The chain uses TRBV13 and TRBJ2-3; D may correspond to TRBD1 or TRBD2 (5 bases each). V gave up 5 bases and J gave up 5 bases, with 8 bases separating them. CDR1 PRHDT and CDR2 FYEKMQ come from the germline V gene (reference sequence). This CDR3 comprises 12 residues. This CDR3 reads CASSPGRDTQYF. The CDR3 nucleotides are TGTGCCAGCAGCCCGGGACGAGATACGCAGTATTTT.

This clonotype was detected ten times or more. The V gene is TRBV9, the J gene TRBJ2-1; TRBD2 matches 11 bases. Germline lookup yields CDR1 SGDLS and CDR2 YYNGEE. With 3 bases clipped from V and 8 bases from J, the junction kept 16 bases outside the gene matches. This CDR3 spans 18 amino acids. CDR3 region: CASSERGVTSGRRDEQFF. CDR3 DNA sequence: TGTGCCAGCAGCGAGAGAGGGGTTACTAGCGGGAGAAGGGATGAGCAGTTCTTC.

Many counts were recorded for this clonotype. The chain couples TRBV25-1 to TRBJ1-2; D may be TRBD1 (6 bases). CDR3 length: 14 residues. The V and J ends lost 5 bases and 3 bases respectively, with 13 bases between them. The germline CDR1 and CDR2 sequences are MGHDK and SYGVNS. The CDR3 DNA reads TGTGCCAGCAGTAGAGGGGGGACACACTATGGCTACACCTTC. This encodes CASSRGGTHYGYTF.

In this sample, this clonotype turned up many times. The chain is built from TRBV9 and TRBJ2-7, with a weak D call TRBD1 (5 bases). CDR3 size: 12 residues. V lost 4 bases and J lost 7, with 12 bases in between. Germline lookup yields CDR1 SGDLS and CDR2 YYNGEE. The CDR3, as DNA: TGTGCCAGCAGCAGAGGATCAGGGGAGCAGTACTTC. Amino acid sequence: CASSRGSGEQYF.

The chain uses TRBV6-2 or TRBV6-3 and TRBJ1-6; TRBD1 is a possible D gene (5 bases). Per the germline V gene, CDR1 is MNHEY and CDR2 is SVGEGT. The length of the CDR3 is 15 residues. With 6 bases removed from V and 10 bases from J, the gap between germline ends came to 19 bases. Written as DNA, the CDR3 is TGTGCCAGCAGCTGGGACTCCCAGAAAGGCTCACCCCTCCACTTT. It codes for CASSWDSQKGSPLHF.

This rearrangement joins TRBV7-2 to TRBJ1-4; D is perhaps TRBD1 (5 bases). This CDR3 contains 17 residues. Germline CDR1 and CDR2: SGHTA and FQGNSA. Trimming left V 5 bases short and J 4 bases short, with 20 bases between. CDR3 nucleotide sequence: TGTGCCAGCAGCCCCCACGGGGGAAAGTCCGTTAATGAAAAACTGTTTTTT. Protein product: CASSPHGGKSVNEKLFF.

This clonotype was counted ten times or more. The chain couples TRBV29-1 to TRBJ2-1; D is ambiguous. Trimming left V 8 bases short and J 3 bases short, with 8 bases between. There are 11 residues in the CDR3. The germline V gene encodes CDR1 SQVTM and CDR2 ANQGSEA. This CDR3 is CSPWYYNEQFF. CDR3 sequence (DNA): TGCAGCCCCTGGTACTACAATGAGCAGTTCTTC.

This clonotype is medium-sized (0.01 to 0.1%) by share. The rearrangement links TRBV2 to TRBJ2-7, with D unclear. CDR3 length: 12 residues. CDR1 and CDR2 (germline): SNHLY, FYNNEI. Between the trimmed V and J ends, which lost 5 bases and 3 bases, there was a span of 8 bases. DNA of the CDR3: TGTGCCAGCAGTCGTGGGGTCTACGAGCAGTACTTC. As protein: CASSRGVYEQYF.